This TCR beta chain derives from a study of shared clonotypes between healthy human individuals (dated by TCRdb to 2020 to 2022). Describing the broader study: Three men and two women, aged 18 to 49 years, made up the cohort. For each donor, three plates each were used for CD4 naive and CD4 memory, two plates were used for CD8 naive, and one plate was used for CD8 memory. The study deeply sequenced blood TCR repertoires of five healthy adults to estimate repertoire size and the extent of clonotype sharing between individuals. To increase sequencing depth and limit assay-specific biases, TCR repertoire library preparation and sequencing were carried out by different laboratories using diverse techniques. Between about 0.8 and 9 billion PBMCs per donor were obtained by leukapheresis.

For the CD8 naive samples, CD45RO-negative cells were positively selected for CCR7, yielding a CD45RA+CCR7+ population from which TemRA cells were excluded. The donors were healthy, HIV-negative adults who had no recently reported acute infections or vaccinations. Every donor was a Caucasian adult residing in Nashville, Tennessee, USA. Blood was obtained by leukapheresis, after which PBMCs were separated by Ficoll-Histopaque density gradient centrifugation and cryopreserved in liquid nitrogen vapor phase. Analytical flow cytometry was used to check the purity and quantity of every magnetically sorted T cell population. Genomic DNA was isolated from each sorted fraction and quantified by UV absorbance on a Nanodrop 2000c. TCR CDR3 regions were amplified from genomic DNA by multiplex PCR using the deep immunoSEQ assay. For each cell subset, the extracted genomic DNA was distributed evenly across all wells of several immunoSEQ 96-well plates, and each plate served as one replicate. For sorted subsets, about 200 ng genomic DNA, equal to about 30,000 T cell genomes, was loaded into each replicate PCR. The purified libraries were quantified using a Qubit 3.0 fluorometer, sized with a Bioanalyzer 2100, and then quantified again using the KAPA Library Quantification kit. A separate single-read 150-cycle Illumina NextSeq 550 flow cell was used to sequence each immunoSEQ 96-well plate. As for the authors' bioinformatics: The immunoSEQ output contained only junctional sequences without quality scores, so filtering could not match that applied to full-length reads. To assign V/J genes and CDR3, sequences were annotated against IMGT germline references using PyIR, a Python wrapper for IgBLAST v1.9. Reads were filtered out if the reads had weak V/J assignments (E-value above 1e-6), no CDR3, stop codons, out-of-frame junctions, or ambiguous translated residues. V3J clonotypes were defined as sequences sharing an identical inferred V gene, J gene, and CDR3 amino acid sequence. Percentage overlap between repertoires was computed as shared unique clonotypes divided by the size of the smaller repertoire. Three approaches were used to assess repertoire richness: RTK rarefaction, the Chao1 estimator, and Recon v2.1 estimates of unobserved clonotypes. OLGA was used to compute generation probabilities for all TCRbeta clonotypes that the gDNA method yielded from a few donors. TCRdb limited this immuneACCESS table to in-frame rearrangements with V and J called. A share of clones is missing; checked studies link under half to unresolved V genes, and the rest is unexplained. V, J and clone size are taken as reported in that table, and D and trimming were inferred from the DNA itself. For this sample the table gives some 1,900,000 clones, of which around 96% were detected only once. Together, the top ten hold approximately 1.2% of the sample.

What the authors observed across the whole study: Roughly 5% of naive CD4, 3.5% of naive CD8, approximately 2% of memory CD4, and about 0.4% of memory CD8 clonotypes were shared across a few donors. Estimated clonotype richness was generally larger for naive than for memory subsets. Because the study included only a small number of donors, the genetic and exposure-history diversity represented was limited. Sampling was restricted to blood, and TCR repertoires in tissues likely differ from the TCR repertoires found in blood. Compared with non-shared clonotypes, the clonotypes found in all four sorted-subset donors had higher generation probabilities. Based on pairwise subsampling, the degree of clonotype sharing among donors was expected to be affected by sequencing depth. Even with the large sequencing depth, rarefaction of the sorted-subset datasets indicated that sequencing was incomplete.

Spanning cysteine to phenylalanine, the CDR3 consists of 12 amino acids. Only the CDR3 DNA is retained, 36 bases long and in frame from the first base. The germline V gene (reference sequence) supplies CDR1 MNHEY and CDR2 SMNVEV. Cut back by 6 bases and 4 bases, the V and J ends lie 7 bases apart. As for this clone: No antigen is known for it. Qualities for individual bases were not recorded, and no much larger clone is one base off.

The sequence links TRBV27 to TRBJ1-5; there is no confident call for the D gene. This TCR was recovered from a man between 18 and 29 years old in good health. Sequencing input: naive CD8+ T cells sorted from blood. The cell subset or site label, as the study defines it: CD45RA+CCR7+. The CDR3 here reads CASREANQPQHF. The DNA reads TGTGCCAGCAGGGAAGCAAATCAGCCCCAGCATTTT.